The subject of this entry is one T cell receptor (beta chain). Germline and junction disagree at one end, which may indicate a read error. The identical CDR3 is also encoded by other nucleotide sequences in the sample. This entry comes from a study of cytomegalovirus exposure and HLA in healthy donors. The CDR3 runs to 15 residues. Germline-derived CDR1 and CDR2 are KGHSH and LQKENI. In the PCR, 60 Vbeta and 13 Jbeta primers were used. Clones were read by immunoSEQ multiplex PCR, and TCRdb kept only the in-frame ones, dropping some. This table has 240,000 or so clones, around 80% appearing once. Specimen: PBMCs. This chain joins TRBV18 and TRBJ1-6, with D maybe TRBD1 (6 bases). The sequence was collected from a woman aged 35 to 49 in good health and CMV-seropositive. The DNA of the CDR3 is TGTGCCAGCTCCGAGCAGGGGTCCTCTAATTCACCCCTCCACTTT. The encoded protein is CASSEQGSSNSPLHF. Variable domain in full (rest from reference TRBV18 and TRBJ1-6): NAGVMQNPRHLVRRRGQEARLRCSPMKGHSHVYWYRQLPEEGLKFMVYLQKENIIDESGMPKERFSAEFPKEGPSILRIQQVVRGDSAAYFCASSEQGSSNSPLHFGNGTRLTVT.